One TCR beta chain is described in this entry. The antigen is unknown. This CDR3 has 13 amino acids. V lost 6 bases and J lost 6; bases outside the gene matches: 4. Germline V gene lookup returns CDR1 MGHRA and CDR2 YSYEKL. This sample is part of a study of cytomegalovirus exposure and HLA in healthy donors. On the study more broadly: An early data release held around 80 million unique TCRs from HLA-typed donors.

Overall study results and limits: Association of 16,951 TCR beta sequences with HLA alleles was found at 0.05 false discovery rate in a later analysis.

This PCR relied on a set of 60 Vbeta primers and 13 Jbeta primers. TCRdb's table, derived via immunoSEQ multiplex PCR, lists solely in-frame clones and lacks some. The profile shows 160,000 or so clones, roughly four fifths of them singletons. The source of this sequence is a man aged 35-49 years in good health and CMV-seronegative. What was sequenced was PBMCs. V gene TRBV4-1 combines with J gene TRBJ1-4; 7 nucleotides match TRBD1. The CDR3 loop is CASRRTGYEKLFF. DNA for the CDR3: TGCGCCAGCAGGAGGACAGGTTATGAAAAACTGTTTTTT.